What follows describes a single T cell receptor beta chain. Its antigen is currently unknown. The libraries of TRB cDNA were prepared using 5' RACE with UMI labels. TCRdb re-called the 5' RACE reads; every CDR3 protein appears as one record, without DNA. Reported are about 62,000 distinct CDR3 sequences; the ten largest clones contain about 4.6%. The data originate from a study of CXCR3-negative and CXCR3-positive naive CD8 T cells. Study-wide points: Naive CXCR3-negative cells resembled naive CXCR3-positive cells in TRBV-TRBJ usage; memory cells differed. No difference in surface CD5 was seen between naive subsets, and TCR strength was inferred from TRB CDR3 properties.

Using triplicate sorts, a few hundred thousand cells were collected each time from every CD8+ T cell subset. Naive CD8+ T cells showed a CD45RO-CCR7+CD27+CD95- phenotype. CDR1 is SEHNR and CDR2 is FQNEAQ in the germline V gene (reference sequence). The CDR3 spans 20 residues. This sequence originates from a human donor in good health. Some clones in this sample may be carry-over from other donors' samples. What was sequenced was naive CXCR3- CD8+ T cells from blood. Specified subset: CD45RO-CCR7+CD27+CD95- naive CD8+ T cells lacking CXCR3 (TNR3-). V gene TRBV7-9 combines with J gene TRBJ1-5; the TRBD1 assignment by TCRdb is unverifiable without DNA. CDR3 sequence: CASSLGPGPFTPGGSQPQHF.